The source of this T cell receptor delta chain is a study of gamma-delta chains in newborns, infants, children. The overall study: Innate gammadelta T cells reportedly expand polyclonally right after birth, driven by microbial exposure, per the title.

This CDR3 region has 14 residues. Germline CDR1 and CDR2: GEAIGNYY and EKD. V gave up 0 bases and J gave up 5 bases; unmatched junction bases: 1. This clone rates as large. The same CDR3 also results from other DNA sequences found in this sample. With CATT, TCRdb re-called clones from the reads. Of a few thousand delta-chain clones listed, 2.5% to 3% are singletons. Material for sequencing was blood. The sequence was obtained from a child who was a newborn, infant or young child, either healthy, febrile or measles-vaccinated (not recorded which). The chain has TRDV2 and TRDJ2, with 8 nucleotides matching TRDD3. CDR3 protein: CACDTVGDTAQLFF. The CDR3 bases are TGTGCCTGTGACACCGTGGGGGATACAGCACAACTCTTCTTT.